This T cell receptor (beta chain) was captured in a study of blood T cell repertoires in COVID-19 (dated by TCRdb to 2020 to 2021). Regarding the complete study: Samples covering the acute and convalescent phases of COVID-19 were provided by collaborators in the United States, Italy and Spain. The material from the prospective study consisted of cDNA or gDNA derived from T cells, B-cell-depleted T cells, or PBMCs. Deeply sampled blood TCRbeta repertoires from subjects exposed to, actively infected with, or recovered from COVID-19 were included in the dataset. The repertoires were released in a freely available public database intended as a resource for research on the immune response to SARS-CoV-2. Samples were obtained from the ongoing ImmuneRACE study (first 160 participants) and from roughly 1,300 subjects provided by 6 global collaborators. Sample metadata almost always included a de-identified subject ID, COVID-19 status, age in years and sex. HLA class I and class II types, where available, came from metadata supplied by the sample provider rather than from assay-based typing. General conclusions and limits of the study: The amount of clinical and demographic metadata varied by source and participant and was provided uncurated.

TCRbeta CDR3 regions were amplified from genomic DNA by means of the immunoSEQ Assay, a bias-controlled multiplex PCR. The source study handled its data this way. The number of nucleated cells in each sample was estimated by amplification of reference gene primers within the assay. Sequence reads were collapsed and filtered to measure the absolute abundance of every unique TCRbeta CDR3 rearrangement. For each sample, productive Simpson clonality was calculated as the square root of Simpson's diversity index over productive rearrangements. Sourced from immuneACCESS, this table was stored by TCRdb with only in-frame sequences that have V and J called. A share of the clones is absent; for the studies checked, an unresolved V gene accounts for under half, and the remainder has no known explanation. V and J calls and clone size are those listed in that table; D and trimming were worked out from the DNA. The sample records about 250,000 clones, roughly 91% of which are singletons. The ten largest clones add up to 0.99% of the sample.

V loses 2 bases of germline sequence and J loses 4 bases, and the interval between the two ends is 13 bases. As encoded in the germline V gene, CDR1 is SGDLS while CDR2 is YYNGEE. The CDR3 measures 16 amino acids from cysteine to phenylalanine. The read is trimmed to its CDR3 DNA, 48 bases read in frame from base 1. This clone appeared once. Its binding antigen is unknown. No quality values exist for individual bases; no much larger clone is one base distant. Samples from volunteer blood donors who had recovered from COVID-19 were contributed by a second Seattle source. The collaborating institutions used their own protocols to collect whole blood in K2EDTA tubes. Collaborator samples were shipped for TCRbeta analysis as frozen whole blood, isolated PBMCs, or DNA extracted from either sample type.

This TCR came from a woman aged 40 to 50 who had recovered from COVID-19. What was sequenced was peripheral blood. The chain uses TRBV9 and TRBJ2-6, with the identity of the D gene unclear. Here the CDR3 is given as CASSVSRPRGANVLTF. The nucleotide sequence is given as TGTGCCAGCAGCGTCTCGCGGCCCCGCGGGGCCAACGTCCTGACTTTC.